This T cell receptor beta chain was sequenced in a study of blood T cell repertoires in COVID-19. Across the study: Collection of acute and convalescent COVID-19 samples took place in the United States, Italy and Spain. T cells, B-cell-depleted T cells, or PBMCs supplied cDNA or gDNA.

As handled by the study authors: Researchers report that nucleated cell counts were estimated from reference gene primer amplification. TCRdb's table, derived via immunoSEQ multiplex PCR, lists solely in-frame clones and lacks some. For V, J and clone size, that table is used; D and trimming come from the DNA. The sample lists approximately 140,000 clones, 86% occurring once. This TCR derives from a man aged 65-85 years with acute or convalescent COVID-19. Material for sequencing was peripheral blood.

CDR3 amino acids: CATLADGAYNEQFF. The CDR3 bases are TGTGCCACCTTAGCGGATGGGGCCTACAATGAGCAGTTCTTC. The V gene is TRBV19, the J gene TRBJ2-1, with D maybe TRBD2 (6 bases). V lost 10 bases to trimming and J lost 2 bases, with 15 bases between them. Germline CDR1 LNHDA, CDR2 SQIVND (reference sequence). The CDR3 consists of 14 residues.